This is a list of T cell receptor beta chains from one sample in a study of shared clonotypes between healthy human individuals. Generated by immunoSEQ multiplex PCR, the TCRdb table keeps only in-frame clones and is missing some. The data hold approximately 1.5 million clones, with 98% observed a single time. Sequencing was carried out using naive CD4+ T cells sorted from blood. Every receptor here comes from a man aged 25 to 40 in good health. Each CDR3 is given with its conserved first and last residue. A D gene is named only where the DNA matches it firmly. Not all rows give a size; the values are once, few, many and, for expanded clones, a class.

clone_size: .; d_call: .; v_call: TRBV6-6; j_call: TRBJ2-7; cdr3_aa: CASSGPRGTYEQYF; cdr3_nt: TGTGCCAGCAGTGGCCCCAGGGGTACCTACGAGCAGTACTTC
clone_size: .; d_call: TRBD1; v_call: TRBV6-4; j_call: TRBJ2-5; cdr3_aa: CASSEGTGKTQYF; cdr3_nt: TGTGCCAGCAGTGAAGGGACAGGAAAGACCCAGTACTTC
clone_size: .; d_call: .; v_call: TRBV7-3; j_call: TRBJ1-3; cdr3_aa: CASSPGGSSGNTIYF; cdr3_nt: TGTGCCAGCAGCCCCGGCGGTAGCTCTGGAAACACCATATATTTT
clone_size: .; d_call: TRBD2; v_call: TRBV5-1; j_call: TRBJ2-7; cdr3_aa: CASSLKREGRSYEQYF; cdr3_nt: TGCGCCAGCAGCTTAAAGCGGGAGGGTCGCTCCTACGAGCAGTACTTC
clone_size: .; d_call: TRBD2; v_call: TRBV7-3; j_call: TRBJ2-7; cdr3_aa: CASSPGSGSGSYEQYF; cdr3_nt: TGTGCCAGCAGCCCAGGTAGCGGGAGCGGTTCCTACGAGCAGTACTTC
clone_size: .; d_call: .; v_call: TRBV9; j_call: TRBJ2-2; cdr3_aa: CASSVGVVGSVAGELFF; cdr3_nt: TGTGCCAGCAGCGTAGGGGTAGTGGGTAGCGTGGCCGGGGAGCTGTTTTTT
clone_size: .; d_call: .; v_call: TRBV2; j_call: TRBJ2-5; cdr3_aa: CASRYQETQYF; cdr3_nt: TGTGCCAGCAGATATCAAGAGACCCAGTACTTC
clone_size: .; d_call: TRBD2; v_call: TRBV28; j_call: TRBJ2-7; cdr3_aa: CASSRAGAKYEQYF; cdr3_nt: TGTGCCAGCAGCCGAGCGGGAGCTAAGTACGAGCAGTACTTC
clone_size: .; d_call: TRBD1; v_call: TRBV4-1; j_call: TRBJ2-7; cdr3_aa: CASSLKTGQGGSYEQYF; cdr3_nt: TGCGCCAGCAGCCTAAAAACCGGACAGGGTGGGTCCTACGAGCAGTACTTC
clone_size: .; d_call: TRBD1; v_call: TRBV2; j_call: TRBJ2-1; cdr3_aa: CASRGPGGSYNEQFF; cdr3_nt: TGTGCCAGCAGGGGGCCAGGGGGCTCCTACAATGAGCAGTTCTTC
clone_size: once; d_call: .; v_call: TRBV5-1; j_call: TRBJ2-1; cdr3_aa: CASFPVGSYNEQFF; cdr3_nt: TGCGCCAGCTTCCCCGTAGGCTCCTACAATGAGCAGTTCTTC
clone_size: .; d_call: .; v_call: TRBV29-1; j_call: TRBJ2-4; cdr3_aa: CSVDYGRNIQYF; cdr3_nt: TGCAGCGTTGATTATGGACGGAACATTCAGTACTTC
clone_size: .; d_call: .; v_call: TRBV5-4; j_call: TRBJ1-4; cdr3_aa: CASSLDTTPTNEKLFF; cdr3_nt: TGTGCCAGCAGCTTGGACACAACACCAACTAATGAAAAACTGTTTTTT
clone_size: .; d_call: TRBD1; v_call: TRBV30; j_call: TRBJ1-2; cdr3_aa: CAWTDRGYYGYTF; cdr3_nt: TGTGCCTGGACTGACAGGGGATACTATGGCTACACCTTC
clone_size: .; d_call: .; v_call: TRBV27; j_call: TRBJ1-5; cdr3_aa: CASSPRRRDYSNQPQHF; cdr3_nt: TGTGCCAGCAGTCCCCGCAGGCGGGATTATAGCAATCAGCCCCAGCATTTT
clone_size: .; d_call: .; v_call: TRBV19; j_call: TRBJ1-5; cdr3_aa: CASSIDRGAQGVQPQHF; cdr3_nt: TGTGCCAGTAGTATAGATCGGGGGGCGCAGGGAGTTCAGCCCCAGCATTTT
clone_size: .; d_call: .; v_call: TRBV10-3; j_call: TRBJ2-2; cdr3_aa: CAISESYPTGELFF; cdr3_nt: TGTGCCATCAGTGAGTCGTACCCCACCGGGGAGCTGTTTTTT
clone_size: .; d_call: .; v_call: TRBV2; j_call: TRBJ2-1; cdr3_aa: CASSESQQTNEQFF; cdr3_nt: TGTGCCAGCAGTGAGTCGCAGCAAACGAATGAGCAGTTCTTC
clone_size: .; d_call: TRBD2; v_call: TRBV10-2; j_call: TRBJ2-7; cdr3_aa: CASSATSGASWEQYF; cdr3_nt: TGCGCCAGCAGTGCCACTAGCGGAGCCTCCTGGGAGCAGTACTTC
clone_size: .; d_call: .; v_call: TRBV18; j_call: TRBJ2-7; cdr3_aa: CASSPVSLSYEQYF; cdr3_nt: TGTGCCAGCTCACCGGTCTCCCTCTCCTACGAGCAGTACTTC
clone_size: .; d_call: .; v_call: TRBV6-1; j_call: TRBJ1-1; cdr3_aa: CASSNPGGGAFF; cdr3_nt: TGTGCCAGCAGTAACCCTGGCGGGGGGGCTTTCTTT
clone_size: .; d_call: .; v_call: TRBV29-1; j_call: TRBJ2-1; cdr3_aa: CSVSLFGQFF; cdr3_nt: TGCAGCGTTTCCCTATTCGGGCAGTTCTTC
clone_size: .; d_call: TRBD1; v_call: TRBV6-6; j_call: TRBJ1-5; cdr3_aa: CASLTGNNQPQHF; cdr3_nt: TGTGCCAGCCTGACAGGGAATAATCAGCCCCAGCATTTT
clone_size: once; d_call: TRBD1; v_call: TRBV19; j_call: TRBJ2-3; cdr3_aa: CASRRDRGTDTQYF; cdr3_nt: TGTGCCAGCCGCCGGGACAGGGGCACAGATACGCAGTATTTT
clone_size: .; d_call: TRBD2; v_call: TRBV28; j_call: TRBJ2-7; cdr3_aa: CASSFLLAGDSEQYF; cdr3_nt: TGTGCCAGCAGTTTCCTGCTAGCGGGAGATTCTGAGCAGTACTTC
clone_size: .; d_call: TRBD1; v_call: TRBV5-1; j_call: TRBJ2-7; cdr3_aa: CASTGGLYEQYF; cdr3_nt: TGCGCCAGTACAGGGGGCCTCTACGAGCAGTACTTC
clone_size: .; d_call: .; v_call: TRBV5-1; j_call: TRBJ2-3; cdr3_aa: CASSPLGTRADTQYF; cdr3_nt: TGCGCCAGCAGCCCTCTCGGGACCCGAGCAGATACGCAGTATTTT
clone_size: .; d_call: TRBD1; v_call: TRBV5-1; j_call: TRBJ1-1; cdr3_aa: CASSLLGQGTNTEAFF; cdr3_nt: TGCGCCAGCAGCTTGTTGGGACAGGGGACGAACACTGAAGCTTTCTTT
clone_size: .; d_call: TRBD2; v_call: TRBV5-1; j_call: TRBJ2-7; cdr3_aa: CASSLGLAGLSYEQYF; cdr3_nt: TGCGCCAGCAGCTTGGGGCTAGCGGGTTTGTCCTACGAGCAGTACTTC
clone_size: .; d_call: .; v_call: TRBV5-4; j_call: TRBJ2-3; cdr3_aa: CASSLRGTDTQYF; cdr3_nt: TGTGCCAGCAGCTTGCGCGGGACAGATACGCAGTATTTT
clone_size: once; d_call: .; v_call: TRBV11-1; j_call: TRBJ2-1; cdr3_aa: CASSLGGRGGTYNEQFF; cdr3_nt: TGTGCCAGCAGCTTAGGGGGAAGGGGCGGGACCTACAATGAGCAGTTCTTC
clone_size: .; d_call: .; v_call: TRBV6-6; j_call: TRBJ1-1; cdr3_aa: CASSYNPGAAFF; cdr3_nt: TGTGCCAGCAGTTACAACCCAGGGGCGGCTTTCTTT
clone_size: .; d_call: .; v_call: TRBV6-4; j_call: TRBJ2-1; cdr3_aa: CASRLSGEQFF; cdr3_nt: TGTGCCAGCCGTCTGTCGGGGGAGCAGTTCTTC
clone_size: .; d_call: .; v_call: TRBV9; j_call: TRBJ2-5; cdr3_aa: CASSVAPLTLQETQYF; cdr3_nt: TGTGCCAGCAGCGTAGCTCCCCTTACTCTACAAGAGACCCAGTACTTC
clone_size: .; d_call: TRBD1; v_call: TRBV28; j_call: TRBJ2-1; cdr3_aa: CASSGQGVQFF; cdr3_nt: TGTGCCAGCAGCGGACAGGGTGTGCAGTTCTTC
clone_size: .; d_call: .; v_call: TRBV6-6; j_call: TRBJ2-2; cdr3_aa: CASEIGGELFF; cdr3_nt: TGTGCCAGTGAAATAGGCGGGGAGCTGTTTTTT
clone_size: .; d_call: TRBD1; v_call: TRBV18; j_call: TRBJ2-7; cdr3_aa: CASSTGQGLDEQYF; cdr3_nt: TGTGCCAGCTCGACTGGACAGGGGTTAGACGAGCAGTACTTC
clone_size: .; d_call: .; v_call: TRBV5-1; j_call: TRBJ2-3; cdr3_aa: CASSLVPSVTDTQYF; cdr3_nt: TGCGCCAGCAGCTTGGTACCGTCGGTTACAGATACGCAGTATTTT
clone_size: .; d_call: .; v_call: TRBV4-3; j_call: TRBJ1-5; cdr3_aa: CASSQDWHQPQHF; cdr3_nt: TGCGCCAGCAGCCAAGATTGGCATCAGCCCCAGCATTTT